What follows are 17 T cell receptor beta chains derived from one specimen sequenced in a study of human T cells and chemical hapten exposure. TCRdb called the RACE reads again in MiXCR, with one record for every CDR3 protein. This table holds over 50,000 distinct CDR3 sequences, more than 9% found once. Time point in this sample: pre-sensitization, week 0. Treatment specified: therapeutic diphenylcyclopropenone sensitization with weekly scalp DPC. Sequencing started from total RNA isolated from unfractionated whole blood. This specimen was whole blood, taken in connection with sensitization to the hapten diphenylcyclopropenone (DPC). The receptor set was obtained from a woman aged 25-40 years with alopecia areata. Some clones in this sample may be carry-over from other donors' samples.

This clonotype was detected ten times or more. The J gene is TRBJ1-2, the V gene TRBV28; perhaps TRBD1 as D (5 bases). In germline, CDR1 is MDHEN, CDR2 SYDVKM. The length of the CDR3 is 15 residues. V lost 1 base and J 8 bases, leaving 17 bases between the germline ends. As DNA, the CDR3 is TGTGCCAGCAGTTTATCAATCGGCAGGGCTGGAGGCTACACCTTC. It codes for CASSLSIGRAGGYTF.

The chain employs TRBV10-3 and TRBJ2-5, with D maybe TRBD2 (5 bases). The germline gives CDR1 ENHRY, CDR2 SYGVKD. V lost 6 bases to trimming and J lost 3 bases, with 11 bases between them. The CDR3 loop spans 13 amino acids. In DNA, the CDR3 is TGTGCCATCAGCCGGACTTTGGAAGAGACCCAGTACTTC. Amino acid sequence: CAISRTLEETQYF.

This clonotype appeared a few times. V usage is TRBV12-3 or TRBV12-4 and J usage is TRBJ2-3; D is possibly TRBD2 (7 bases). The CDR3 is 14 residues long. The V gene lost 4 bases and the J gene lost 6 bases, with 14 bases spanning the gap. CDR3 residues: CASSWGGGPDTQYF. CDR3 in DNA: TGTGCCAGCAGTTGGGGGGGGGGCCCCGATACGCAGTATTTT.

CDR3 nucleotides: TGCGCCAGCAGCACAACAGGGAGAGGGGCCAACGTCCTGACTTTC. Translating gives CASSTTGRGANVLTF. The chain combines TRBV5-1 with TRBJ2-6, with a weak D call TRBD1 (6 bases). The CDR3 spans 15 residues. V was cut by 4 bases and J by 4 bases, with 12 bases left in between. In germline, CDR1 is SGHRS, CDR2 YFSETQ.

Many counts were recorded for this clonotype. The chain couples TRBV4-3 to TRBJ1-1, with 7 bases fitting TRBD1. The CDR3 covers 15 residues. Germline trimming cut 7 bases from V and 4 bases from J; bases unmatched to any gene: 12. Germline V lookup: CDR1 LGHNA, CDR2 YSLEER. The CDR3 DNA reads as TGCGCCAGCAAAGGGACAGCTTCATTGGGCACTGAAGCTTTCTTT. This codes for CASKGTASLGTEAFF.

This sequence joins TRBV28 and TRBJ1-4; maybe TRBD1 (6 bases). The CDR3 spans 16 residues. Germline CDR1 is MDHEN and CDR2 is SYDVKM. V lost 4 bases and J 4 bases, leaving 16 bases between the germline ends. The CDR3 loop reads CASSSAKQGFNEKLFF. The CDR3 DNA sequence: TGTGCCAGCAGTTCGGCTAAACAGGGCTTTAATGAAAAACTGTTTTTT. The complete variable domain, with remaining parts taken from reference TRBV28 and TRBJ1-4, reads DVKVTQSSRYLVKRTGEKVFLECVQDMDHENMFWYRQDPGLGLRLIYFSYDVKMKEKGDIPEGYSVSREKKERFSLILESASTNQTSMYLCASSSAKQGFNEKLFFGSGTQLSVL.

This clonotype was found a few times. The chain has TRBV5-6 and TRBJ2-3, with D possibly called TRBD1 or TRBD2 (5 bases each). V was clipped by 4 bases and J by 1 base, with 13 bases between them. CDR3 length: 15 amino acids. Germline-derived CDR1 and CDR2 are SGHDT and YYEEEE. CDR3 amino acids: CASSRGRGGTDTQYF. CDR3 bases: TGTGCCAGCAGCCGGGGACGTGGGGGCACAGATACGCAGTATTTT. Together with reference TRBV5-6 and TRBJ2-3, the CDR3 gives the full variable domain: DAGVTQSPTHLIKTRGQQVTLRCSPKSGHDTVSWYQQALGQGPQFIFQYYEEEERQRGNFPDRFSGHQFPNYSSELNVNALLLGDSALYLCASSRGRGGTDTQYFGPGTRLTVL.

The chain carries TRBV29-1 and TRBJ2-1; the D gene is possibly TRBD1 (6 bases). Germline CDR1 is SQVTM and CDR2 is ANQGSEA. The V gene lost 6 bases and the J gene lost 5 bases, with 8 bases spanning the gap. The CDR3 runs to 11 residues. In DNA form, the CDR3 reads TGCAGCGTGGACAGCAACAATGAGCAGTTCTTC. This translates into CSVDSNNEQFF.

The gene calls are TRBV21-1 and TRBJ2-7; TRBD2, the D gene given by the table, was not confirmed from the DNA. TRBV21-1 is reported as a pseudogene. The CDR3 spans 18 residues. CDR3 residues: CASSRIEAGGLYLHEQYF. The CDR3 nucleotides are TGTGCCAGCAGCAGAATAGAAGCGGGGGGGCTATATCTCCACGAGCAGTACTTC.

The sample holds many counts of this clonotype. The chain has TRBV6-6 and TRBJ1-4; 8 bases are a match to TRBD1. Trimming at V came to 6 bases and at J to 5 bases, leaving 8 bases not matched to a gene. The germline CDR1 and CDR2 sequences are MNHNY and SVGAGI (reference sequence). There are 15 residues in the CDR3. CDR3 coding DNA: TGTGCCAGCAGCCCCGGACAGGGCAGAAATGAAAAACTGTTTTTT. The encoded protein is CASSPGQGRNEKLFF.

The rearrangement joins TRBV29-1 to TRBJ2-1, with D maybe TRBD1 (5 bases). Trimming left V 6 bases short and J 8 bases short, with 17 bases between. The CDR3 loop spans 13 amino acids. Germline V gene lookup returns CDR1 SQVTM and CDR2 ANQGSEA. The CDR3 coding sequence is TGCAGCGTGGGTAGGGGTTTCAGGGATGAGCAGTTCTTC. Translation: CSVGRGFRDEQFF.

This clonotype was seen more than once but under ten times. The chain employs TRBV6-6 and TRBJ2-1, with TRBD1 as a possible D gene (5 bases). Trimming pared 5 bases from V and 0 bases from J, leaving 11 bases between. The germline CDR1 and CDR2 sequences are MNHNY and SVGAGI (reference sequence). The CDR3 is made up of 15 amino acids. Here the CDR3 reads CASSLTERSYNEQFF. For the CDR3, the DNA is TGTGCCAGCAGTCTGACAGAGCGCTCCTACAATGAGCAGTTCTTC.

This clonotype was picked up a small number of times. This rearrangement joins TRBV20-1 to TRBJ2-5; D is possibly TRBD1 or TRBD2 (5 bases each). The V gene's germline CDR1 is DFQATT and CDR2 SNEGSKA (reference sequence). The germline V and J ends were trimmed by 0 bases and 4 bases, with 15 bases remaining between them. The CDR3 sequence is 15 residues long. CDR3 sequence: CSARDYDSGGETQYF. The CDR3 region has the DNA TGCAGTGCTAGAGATTACGACAGTGGGGGAGAGACCCAGTACTTC.

This clonotype has at least ten counts. This chain connects TRBV3-1 to TRBJ1-2, with a tentative D call TRBD1 (5 bases). The CDR3 contains 13 residues. Trimming shortened V by 4 bases and J by 1 base, and 7 bases separated the two germline ends. CDR1 is LGHDT, CDR2 YNNKEL, per germline (reference sequence). The DNA of the CDR3 is TGTGCCAGCAGCCCAGGGTATAACTATGGCTACACCTTC. It encodes CASSPGYNYGYTF.

The V call is TRBV11-2, the J call TRBJ1-1; D gene ambiguous. The CDR3 spans 14 residues. The V gene's germline CDR1 is SGHAT and CDR2 FQNNGV. V shed 3 bases and J shed 1 base, with 9 bases lying between them. The CDR3 sequence is CASSLTLWNTEAFF. CDR3 in DNA: TGTGCCAGCAGCTTGACACTATGGAACACTGAAGCTTTCTTT. The full variable domain, its missing parts supplied by reference TRBV11-2 and TRBJ1-1, is EAGVAQSPRYKIIEKRQSVAFWCNPISGHATLYWYQQILGQGPKLLIQFQNNGVVDDSQLPKDRFSAERLKGVDSTLKIQPAKLEDSAVYLCASSLTLWNTEAFFGQGTRLTVV.

At least ten counts were recorded for this clonotype. The chain joins TRBV7-3 to TRBJ2-1; no clear D. Trimming removed 5 bases from V and 1 base from J, with 12 bases in between. CDR3 length equals 15 residues. CDR1 is SGHTA, CDR2 FQGTGA, per germline. The CDR3 nucleotides are TGTGCCAGCAGCCCTAATCCTCAGTCCTACAATGAGCAGTTCTTC. Translating it yields CASSPNPQSYNEQFF. Full variable domain (outside the CDR3, taken from reference TRBV7-3 and TRBJ2-1): GAGVSQTPSNKVTEKGKYVELRCDPISGHTALYWYRQSLGQGPEFLIYFQGTGAADDSGLPNDRFFAVRPEGSVSTLKIQRTERGDSAVYLCASSPNPQSYNEQFFGPGTRLTVL.

In its sample, this clonotype was seen many times. CDR3 in amino acids: CIGGAPFPSTDTQYF. The DNA for the CDR3 is TGCATAGGGGGGGCGCCCTTTCCGAGCACAGATACGCAGTATTTT. The rearrangement uses TRBV20-1 and TRBJ2-3, with D possibly being TRBD2 (7 bases). From germline, CDR1 is DFQATT and CDR2 SNEGSKA (reference sequence). The CDR3 totals 15 residues.